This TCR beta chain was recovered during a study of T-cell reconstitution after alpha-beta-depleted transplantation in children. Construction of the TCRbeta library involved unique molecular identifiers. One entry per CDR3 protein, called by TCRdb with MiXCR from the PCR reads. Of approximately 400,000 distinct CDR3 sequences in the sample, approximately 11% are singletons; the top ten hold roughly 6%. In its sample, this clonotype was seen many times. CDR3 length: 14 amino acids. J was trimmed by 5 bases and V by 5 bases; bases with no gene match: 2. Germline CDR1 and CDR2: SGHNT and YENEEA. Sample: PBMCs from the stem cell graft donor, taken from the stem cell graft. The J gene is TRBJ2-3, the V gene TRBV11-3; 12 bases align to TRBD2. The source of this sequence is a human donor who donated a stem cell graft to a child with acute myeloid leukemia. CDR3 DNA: TGTGCCAGCAGCCCTAGCGGGAGGGGAGATACGCAGTATTTT. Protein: CASSPSGRGDTQYF.